This passage covers 8 T cell receptor beta chains from one sample sequenced in a study of T cell responses to AZD1222 COVID-19 vaccine. Profiling relied on immunoSEQ multiplex PCR, and the TCRdb table lists in-frame clones only, not all of them. The repertoire includes 200,000 to 250,000 clones, less than 95% of them detected once, and around 1.7% sits in the top ten. The source was peripheral blood, collected 28 days after the second dose of the MenACWY control vaccine. All receptors derive from an adult who received the MenACWY meningococcal vaccine as a control.

The genes are TRBV11-2 and TRBJ2-1; D gene uncertain. Deletions cut 0 bases from V and 7 bases from J, with 7 bases between. CDR1 and CDR2 from the germline V gene are SGHAT and FQNNGV. The CDR3 spans 13 residues. This chain's CDR3 is CASSLDPANEQFF. The CDR3 nucleotides read TGTGCCAGCAGCTTAGATCCTGCTAATGAGCAGTTCTTC.

V is TRBV23-1 and J is TRBJ2-7; 9 bases align to TRBD1. TRBV23-1 is placed among ORFs of uncertain function. The junction had 6 bases not matched to a gene; V was cut back by 4 bases and J by 2 bases. This CDR3 contains 15 residues. DNA for the CDR3: TGCGCCAGCAGTCCCTCGGGGACAGGGACCTACGAGCAGTACTTC. It translates to CASSPSGTGTYEQYF.

This chain links TRBV27 with TRBJ2-7; 7 bases map to TRBD1. The germline CDR1 and CDR2 sequences are MNHEY and SMNVEV (reference sequence). The CDR3 runs to 12 residues. V lost 6 bases and J lost 5; bases outside the gene matches: 4. This CDR3 reads CASRGQSNEQYF. DNA of the CDR3: TGTGCCAGCAGGGGACAGTCGAACGAGCAGTACTTC.

The rearrangement links TRBV29-1 to TRBJ2-3; D remains unclear. V lost 6 bases to trimming and J lost 0 bases, with 7 bases between them. Germline V gives CDR1 SQVTM, CDR2 ANQGSEA. This CDR3 spans 12 amino acids. The CDR3 DNA reads as TGCAGCGTCCATTTCAGCACAGATACGCAGTATTTT. Encoded protein: CSVHFSTDTQYF.

The chain recombines TRBV5-4 with TRBJ1-2; weak D call: TRBD1 (5 bases). From germline, CDR1 is SGHNT and CDR2 YYREEE (reference sequence). V lost 6 bases and J lost 3, with 9 bases in between. The CDR3 runs to 12 residues. The CDR3 coding sequence is TGTGCCAGCACCCAGGGTGACTATGGCTACACCTTC. Translated: CASTQGDYGYTF.

J is TRBJ1-2 and V is TRBV5-3, with a weak D call TRBD1 (6 bases). TRBV5-3 is an ORF for which the function is uncertain. CDR3 size: 11 residues. V was shortened by 4 bases and J by 6 bases, with 7 bases between the two germline ends. Written as DNA, the CDR3 is TGTGCCAGAAGCCCAGGGGATGGCTACACCTTC. This encodes CARSPGDGYTF.

The chain employs TRBV7-8 and TRBJ1-5, with no clear D. CDR1 is SGHVS, CDR2 FQNEAQ, per germline. Between the trimmed V and J ends, which lost 5 bases and 4 bases, there was a span of 6 bases. CDR3 length: 12 residues. The chain's CDR3 is CASSHLNQPQHF. In DNA form, the CDR3 reads TGTGCCAGCAGCCACCTTAATCAGCCCCAGCATTTT.

This rearrangement joins TRBV7-2 to TRBJ2-7; a weak D match, TRBD1 (5 bases). V was clipped by 8 bases and J by 1 base, with 15 bases between them. This CDR3 has 14 residues. The germline V gene encodes CDR1 SGHTA and CDR2 FQGNSA. In DNA form, the CDR3 reads TGTGCCAGCCTACAGGACCTAAGTTCCTACGAGCAGTACTTC. Its translation: CASLQDLSSYEQYF.